This entry is about one T cell receptor beta chain. Its antigen is as yet unknown. The sample originates from a study of T cells in Graves' hyperthyroidism and ophthalmopathy. TCR beta CDR3 regions were amplified from RNA. Primed by the HTBI set, a first-round RT-PCR was run on the TCR CDR3. TCRdb re-analysed the multiplex PCR reads in MiXCR, keeping a single row per CDR3 protein. Of 95,000 to 100,000 distinct CDR3 sequences listed, over 50% are singletons. Germline loops: CDR1 SGHTS, CDR2 YDEGEE. This CDR3 contains 15 residues. Germline trimming cut 4 bases from V and 0 bases from J; bases unmatched to any gene: 7. For Graves' hyperthyroidism to be stable, ophthalmopathy could not progress within 18 months. About 10 ml fresh peripheral blood yielded the PBMCs. Study-wide results and caveats: From stable hyperthyroidism, ophthalmopathy was separated by a 13 V-J model.

The genes are TRBV5-8 and TRBJ2-7; 7 bases map to TRBD1. Sequencing was carried out using blood. This TCR was recovered from a woman aged 40 to 50 with Graves' hyperthyroidism. The CDR3, as DNA: TGTGCCAGCAGCGTGACAGGGATCCTCTCCTACGAGCAGTACTTC. This translates into CASSVTGILSYEQYF.